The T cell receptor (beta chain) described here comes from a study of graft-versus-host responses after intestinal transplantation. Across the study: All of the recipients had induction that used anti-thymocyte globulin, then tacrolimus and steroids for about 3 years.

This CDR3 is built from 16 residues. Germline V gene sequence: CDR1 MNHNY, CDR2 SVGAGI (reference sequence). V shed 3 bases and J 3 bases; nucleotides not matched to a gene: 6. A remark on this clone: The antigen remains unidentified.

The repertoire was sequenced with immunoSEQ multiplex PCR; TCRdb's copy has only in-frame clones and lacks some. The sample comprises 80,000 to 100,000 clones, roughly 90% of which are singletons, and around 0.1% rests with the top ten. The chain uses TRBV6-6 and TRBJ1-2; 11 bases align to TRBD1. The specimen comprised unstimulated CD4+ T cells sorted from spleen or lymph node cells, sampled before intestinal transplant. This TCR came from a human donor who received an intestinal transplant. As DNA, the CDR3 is TGTGCCAGCAGTTATGGACAGGGGGCAGGTGACTATGGCTACACCTTC. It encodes CASSYGQGAGDYGYTF.